Each of the 7 T cell receptor beta chains below was sequenced from the same sample in a study of Graves' ophthalmopathy and Graves' hyperthyroidism. RNA transcripts were the source from which TCR beta CDR3 regions were amplified. An initial RT-PCR round employing HTBI primers preceded a second-round multiplex PCR. TCRdb reanalysed the multiplex PCR reads using MiXCR and keeps one entry per CDR3 protein. The data contain more than 1,000,000 distinct CDR3 sequences, 36% of them singletons. The source material was peripheral blood or thyroid tissue (not recorded which). These receptors all come from an adult man with Graves' hyperthyroidism.

The table lists this clonotype with a few counts. In this CDR3 the conserved last residue, phenylalanine or tryptophan, is missing, so a read error is likely. V usage is TRBV19 and J usage is TRBJ1-2; D is possibly TRBD1 (5 bases). The V gene's germline CDR1 is LNHDA and CDR2 SQIVND (reference sequence). Trimming left V 1 base short and J 0 bases short, with 9 bases between. This CDR3 region has 15 residues. CDR3 protein: CASSIGRTPNYGYTL. CDR3 nucleotides: TGTGCCAGTAGTATAGGACGGACACCTAACTATGGCTACACCCTC.

The chain links TRBV6-4 to TRBJ1-2; possibly TRBD1 for D (5 bases). The V gene's germline CDR1 is MRHNA and CDR2 SNTAGT. CDR3 length: 14 amino acids. V was shortened by 5 bases and J by 6 bases, with 16 bases between the two germline ends. The CDR3 sequence is CASSYAGRLNGYTF. In DNA, the CDR3 is TGTGCCAGCAGTTACGCGGGGCGCCTGAATGGCTACACCTTC.

This clonotype was picked up one time. V usage is TRBV5-1 and J usage is TRBJ1-1, with D possibly matching TRBD1 (6 bases). CDR1 is SGHRS, CDR2 YFSETQ, per germline. V was trimmed by 4 bases and J by 0 bases, leaving 13 bases between them. This CDR3 is built from 15 residues. CDR3 amino acids: CASSPGVGVNTEAFF. CDR3 DNA sequence: TGCGCCAGCAGCCCAGGGGTCGGCGTGAACACTGAAGCTTTCTTT.

At least ten counts were recorded for this clonotype. The chain uses TRBV6-5 and TRBJ1-6; perhaps TRBD1 as D (5 bases). Trimming stripped 6 bases from V and 6 bases from J, with 9 bases between. CDR1 and CDR2 from the germline V gene are MNHEY and SVGAGI. The CDR3 is 13 amino acids. CDR3 nucleotides: TGTGCCAGCAGAGGGGTGGTTAATTCACCCCTCCACTTT. Encoded protein: CASRGVVNSPLHF.

DNA of the CDR3: TGTGCCAGCAGCTTGGCTTCCCACCCGATCCAAGAGACCCAGTACTTC. Translating gives CASSLASHPIQETQYF. J is TRBJ2-5 and V is TRBV5-6; D unclear. CDR3 length: 16 amino acids. V dropped 0 bases and J dropped 1 base, with 13 bases sitting between them. CDR1 is SGHDT, CDR2 YYEEEE, per germline. Full variable domain (outside the CDR3, taken from reference TRBV5-6 and TRBJ2-5): DAGVTQSPTHLIKTRGQQVTLRCSPKSGHDTVSWYQQALGQGPQFIFQYYEEEERQRGNFPDRFSGHQFPNYSSELNVNALLLGDSALYLCASSLASHPIQETQYFGPGTRLLVL.

This clonotype was counted ten times or more. The rearrangement links TRBV7-6 to TRBJ1-3, with 8 bases fitting TRBD1. The CDR3 extends over 14 amino acids. The V gene's germline CDR1 is SGHVS and CDR2 FNYEAQ. The junction had 2 bases not matched to a gene; V was cut back by 4 bases and J by 3 bases. The CDR3: CASSYGTGGNTIYF. The CDR3 DNA sequence: TGTGCCAGCAGCTACGGGACAGGTGGAAACACCATATATTTT.

This clonotype was recorded at least ten times. The chain couples TRBV24-1 to TRBJ2-7, with 11 bases that match TRBD1. V dropped 4 bases and J dropped 2; count of bases not matched to a gene: 0. The germline V gene has CDR1 KGHDR and CDR2 SFDVKD. This CDR3 has 14 residues. CDR3 DNA sequence: TGTGCCACCAGTGAGGGACAGGGGGCCTACGAGCAGTACTTC. Protein product: CATSEGQGAYEQYF.